The subject of this entry is one T cell receptor (beta chain). What it binds is unknown. This sample was taken from a study of cytomegalovirus exposure and HLA in healthy donors. Broader study findings: Sequencing likely generated an artifact that appeared as a cluster of highly shared sequence variants.

Use of 60 Vbeta and 13 Jbeta primers characterized the PCR. The assay was immunoSEQ multiplex PCR, and TCRdb's table has in-frame clones only and misses some. The sample holds under 200,000 clones, about 75% seen once. V lost 0 bases, J lost 4 bases, and 5 bases lay in between. CDR1 is SGHRS and CDR2 is YFSETQ in the germline V gene. The CDR3 runs 13 residues. The clonotype originates from a male donor in good health and CMV-seronegative. The V call is TRBV5-1, the J call TRBJ2-1; D not certain. Sequencing was performed on PBMCs. The DNA of the CDR3 is TGCGCCAGCAGCTTGGGCGCGTACAATGAGCAGTTCTTC. Its protein is CASSLGAYNEQFF.